This TCR beta chain was profiled in a study of T cells expressing NK-cell markers. For the study at large: Cells sorted as CD3+CD56+NKG2C+, CD3+CD56+NKG2C- and CD3+CD56-NKG2C+ T cells supplied the TCR beta repertoires. Eight donors were sequenced, of whom seven were HCMV-seropositive, while the remaining one was HCMV-seronegative.

Study outcomes and limitations: These clonotypes also led the CD3+CD56-NKG2C+ fraction in a handful of donors.

Comment on this clonotype: Its antigen is undetermined.

TCRdb reprocessed the 5' RACE reads, with one entry per CDR3 protein and no DNA. The table counts some 500,000 distinct CDR3 sequences; over 1.3% lies in the top ten. CDR1 is MNHEY, CDR2 SVGAGI, per germline. This CDR3 has 12 amino acids. The TCR originated in a woman aged 45 to 65 in good health. This sequence joins TRBV6-5 and TRBJ1-1. The sample taken for sequencing was blood T cells: a sorted CD56 or NKG2C T cell subset, CD4+ or CD8+ T cells, or bulk PBMC T cells (not recorded which). The CDR3 sequence: CASRGGVSEAFF.